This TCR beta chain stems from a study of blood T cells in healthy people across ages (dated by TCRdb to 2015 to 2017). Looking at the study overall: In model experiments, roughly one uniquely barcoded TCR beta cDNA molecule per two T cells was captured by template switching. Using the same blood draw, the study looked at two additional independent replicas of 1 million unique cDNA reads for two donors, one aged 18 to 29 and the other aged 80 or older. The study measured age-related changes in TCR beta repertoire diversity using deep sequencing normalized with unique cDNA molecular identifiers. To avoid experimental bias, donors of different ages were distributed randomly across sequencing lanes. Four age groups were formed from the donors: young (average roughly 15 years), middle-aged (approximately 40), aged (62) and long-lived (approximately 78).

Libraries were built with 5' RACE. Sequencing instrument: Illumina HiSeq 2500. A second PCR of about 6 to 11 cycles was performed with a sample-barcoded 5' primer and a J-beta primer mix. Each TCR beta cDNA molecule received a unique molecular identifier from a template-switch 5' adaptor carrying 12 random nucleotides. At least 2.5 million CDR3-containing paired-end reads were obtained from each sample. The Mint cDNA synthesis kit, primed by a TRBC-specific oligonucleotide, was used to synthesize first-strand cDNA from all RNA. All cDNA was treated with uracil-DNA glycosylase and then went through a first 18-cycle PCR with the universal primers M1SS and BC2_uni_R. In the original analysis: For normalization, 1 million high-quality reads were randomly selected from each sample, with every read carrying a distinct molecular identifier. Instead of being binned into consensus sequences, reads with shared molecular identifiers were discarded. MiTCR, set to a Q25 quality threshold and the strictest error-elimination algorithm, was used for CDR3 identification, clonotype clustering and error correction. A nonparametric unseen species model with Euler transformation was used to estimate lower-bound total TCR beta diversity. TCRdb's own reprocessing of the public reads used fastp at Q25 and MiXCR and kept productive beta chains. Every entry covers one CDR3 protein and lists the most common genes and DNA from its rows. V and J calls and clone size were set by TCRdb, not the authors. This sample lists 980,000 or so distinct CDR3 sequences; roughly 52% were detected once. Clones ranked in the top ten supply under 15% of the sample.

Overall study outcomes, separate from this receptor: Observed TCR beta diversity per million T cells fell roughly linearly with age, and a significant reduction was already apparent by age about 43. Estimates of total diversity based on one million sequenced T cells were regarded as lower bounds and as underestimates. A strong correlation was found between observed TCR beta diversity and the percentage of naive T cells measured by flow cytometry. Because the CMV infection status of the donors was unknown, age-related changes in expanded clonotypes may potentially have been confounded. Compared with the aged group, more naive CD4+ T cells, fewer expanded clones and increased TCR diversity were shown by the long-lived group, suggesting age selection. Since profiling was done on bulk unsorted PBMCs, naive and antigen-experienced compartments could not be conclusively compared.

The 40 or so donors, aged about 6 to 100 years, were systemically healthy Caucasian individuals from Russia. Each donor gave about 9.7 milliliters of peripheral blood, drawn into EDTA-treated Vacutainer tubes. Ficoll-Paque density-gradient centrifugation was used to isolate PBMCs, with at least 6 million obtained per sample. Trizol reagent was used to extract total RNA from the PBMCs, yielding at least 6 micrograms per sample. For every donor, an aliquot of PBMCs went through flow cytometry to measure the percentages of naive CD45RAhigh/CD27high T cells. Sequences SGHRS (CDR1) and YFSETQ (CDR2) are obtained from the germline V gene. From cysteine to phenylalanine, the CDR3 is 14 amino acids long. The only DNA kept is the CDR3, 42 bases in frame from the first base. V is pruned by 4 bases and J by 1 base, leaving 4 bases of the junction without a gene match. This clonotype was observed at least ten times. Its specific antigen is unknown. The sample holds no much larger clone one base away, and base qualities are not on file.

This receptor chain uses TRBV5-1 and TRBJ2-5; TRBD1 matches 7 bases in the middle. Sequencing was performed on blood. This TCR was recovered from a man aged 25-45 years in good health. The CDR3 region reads CASSPRDSQETQYF. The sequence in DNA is TGCGCCAGCAGCCCCCGGGACAGCCAAGAGACCCAGTACTTC.